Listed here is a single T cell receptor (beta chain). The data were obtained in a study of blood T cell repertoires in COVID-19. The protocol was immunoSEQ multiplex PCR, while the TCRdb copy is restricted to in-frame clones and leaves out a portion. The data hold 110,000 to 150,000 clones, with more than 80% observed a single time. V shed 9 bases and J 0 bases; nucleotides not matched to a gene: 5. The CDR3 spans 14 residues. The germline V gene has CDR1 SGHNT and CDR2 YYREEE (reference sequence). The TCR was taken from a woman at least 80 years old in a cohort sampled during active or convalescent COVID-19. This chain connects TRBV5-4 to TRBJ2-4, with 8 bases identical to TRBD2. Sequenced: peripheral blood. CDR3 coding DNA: TGTGCCACAAAGAGCGGGGGAGCCAAAAACATTCAGTACTTC. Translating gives CATKSGGAKNIQYF.